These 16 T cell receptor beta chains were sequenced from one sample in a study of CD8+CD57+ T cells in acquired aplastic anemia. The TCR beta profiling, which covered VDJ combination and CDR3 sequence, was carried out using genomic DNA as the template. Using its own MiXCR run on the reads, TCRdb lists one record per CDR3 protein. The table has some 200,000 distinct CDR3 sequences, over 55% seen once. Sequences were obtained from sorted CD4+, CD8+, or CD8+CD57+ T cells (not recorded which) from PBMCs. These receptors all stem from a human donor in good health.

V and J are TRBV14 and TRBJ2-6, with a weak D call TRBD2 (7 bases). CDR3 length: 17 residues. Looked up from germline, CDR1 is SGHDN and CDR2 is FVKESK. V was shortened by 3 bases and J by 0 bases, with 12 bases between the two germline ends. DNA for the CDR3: TGTGCCAGCAGCCAGAGGGGGAGGGACTCTGGGGCCAACGTCCTGACTTTC. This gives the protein CASSQRGRDSGANVLTF.

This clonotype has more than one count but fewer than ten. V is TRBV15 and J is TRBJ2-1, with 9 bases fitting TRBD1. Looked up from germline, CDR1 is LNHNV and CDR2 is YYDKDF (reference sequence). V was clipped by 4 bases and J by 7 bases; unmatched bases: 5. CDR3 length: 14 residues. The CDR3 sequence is CATSKQGARNEQFF. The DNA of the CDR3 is TGTGCCACCAGCAAACAGGGGGCGAGAAATGAGCAGTTCTTC. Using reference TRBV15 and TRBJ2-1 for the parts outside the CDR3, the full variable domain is DAMVIQNPRYQVTQFGKPVTLSCSQTLNHNVMYWYQQKSSQAPKLLFHYYDKDFNNEADTPDNFQSRRPNTSFCFLDIRSPGLGDTAMYLCATSKQGARNEQFFGPGTRLTVL.

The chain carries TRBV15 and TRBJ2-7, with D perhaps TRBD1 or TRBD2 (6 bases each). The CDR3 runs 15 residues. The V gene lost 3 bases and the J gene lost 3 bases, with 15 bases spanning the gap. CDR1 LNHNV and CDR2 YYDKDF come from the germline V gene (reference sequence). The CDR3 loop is CATSSGGTIGYEQYF. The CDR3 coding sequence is TGTGCCACCAGCAGTGGCGGGACAATCGGCTACGAGCAGTACTTC.

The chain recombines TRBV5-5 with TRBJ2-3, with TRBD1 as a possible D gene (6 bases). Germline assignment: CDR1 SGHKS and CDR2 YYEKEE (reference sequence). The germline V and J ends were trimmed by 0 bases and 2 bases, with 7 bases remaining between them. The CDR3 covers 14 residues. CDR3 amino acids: CASSLGTATDTQYF. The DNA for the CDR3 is TGTGCCAGCAGCTTGGGGACAGCCACAGATACGCAGTATTTT.

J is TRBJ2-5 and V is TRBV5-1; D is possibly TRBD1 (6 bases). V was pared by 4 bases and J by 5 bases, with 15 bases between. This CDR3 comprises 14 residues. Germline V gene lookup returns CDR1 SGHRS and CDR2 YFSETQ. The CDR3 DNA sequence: TGCGCCAGCAGCGCGCAACAGGGACCGGAGACCCAGTACTTC. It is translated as CASSAQQGPETQYF.

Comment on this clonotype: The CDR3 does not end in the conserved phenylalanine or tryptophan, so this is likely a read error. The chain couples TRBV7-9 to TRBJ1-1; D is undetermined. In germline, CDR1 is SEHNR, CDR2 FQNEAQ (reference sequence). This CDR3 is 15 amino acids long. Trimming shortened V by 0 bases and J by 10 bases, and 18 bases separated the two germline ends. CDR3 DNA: TGTGCCAGCAGCTTAGCGGGCCCGGTCGTCCCTGGAGCTTTCTTG. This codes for CASSLAGPVVPGAFL.

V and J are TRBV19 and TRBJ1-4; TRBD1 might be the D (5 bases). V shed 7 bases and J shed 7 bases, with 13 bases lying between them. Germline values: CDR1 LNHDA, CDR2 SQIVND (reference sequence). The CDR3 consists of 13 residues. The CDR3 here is CASTGDEGEKLFF. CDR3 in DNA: TGTGCCAGTACGGGGGATGAGGGTGAAAAACTGTTTTTT.

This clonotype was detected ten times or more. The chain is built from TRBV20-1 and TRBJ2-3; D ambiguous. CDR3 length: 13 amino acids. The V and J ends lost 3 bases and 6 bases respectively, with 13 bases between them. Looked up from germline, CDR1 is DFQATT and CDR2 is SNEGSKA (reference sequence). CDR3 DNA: TGCAGTGCTAGCCCGACCCATTTCGATACGCAGTATTTT. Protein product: CSASPTHFDTQYF.

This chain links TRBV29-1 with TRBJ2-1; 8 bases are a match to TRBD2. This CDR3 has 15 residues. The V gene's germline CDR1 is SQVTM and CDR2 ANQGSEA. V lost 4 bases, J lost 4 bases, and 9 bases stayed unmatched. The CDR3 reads CSVALPGLEYNEQFF. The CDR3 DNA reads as TGCAGCGTTGCCTTGCCGGGACTAGAGTACAATGAGCAGTTCTTC.

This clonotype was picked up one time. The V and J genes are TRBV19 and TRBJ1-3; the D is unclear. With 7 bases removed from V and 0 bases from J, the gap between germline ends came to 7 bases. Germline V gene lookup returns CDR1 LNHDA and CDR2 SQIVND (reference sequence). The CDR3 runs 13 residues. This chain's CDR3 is CASNDSSGNTIYF. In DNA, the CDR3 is TGTGCCAGTAACGACTCCTCTGGAAACACCATATATTTT.

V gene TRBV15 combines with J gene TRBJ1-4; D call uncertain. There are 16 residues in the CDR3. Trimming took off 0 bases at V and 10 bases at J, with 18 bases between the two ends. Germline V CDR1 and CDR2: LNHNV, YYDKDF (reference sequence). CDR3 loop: CATSRDLGPASGKLFF. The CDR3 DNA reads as TGTGCCACCAGCAGAGACCTCGGGCCTGCCTCTGGAAAACTGTTTTTT.

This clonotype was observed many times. The CDR3 sequence is CASRRDLSSYEQYF. The CDR3 DNA is TGCGCCAGCAGGAGGGACTTGAGCTCCTACGAGCAGTACTTC. The gene calls are TRBV5-1 and TRBJ2-7; D might be TRBD2 (6 bases). The CDR3 length is 14 residues. Germline V lookup: CDR1 SGHRS, CDR2 YFSETQ. Between the trimmed V and J ends, which lost 5 bases and 0 bases, there was a span of 12 bases.

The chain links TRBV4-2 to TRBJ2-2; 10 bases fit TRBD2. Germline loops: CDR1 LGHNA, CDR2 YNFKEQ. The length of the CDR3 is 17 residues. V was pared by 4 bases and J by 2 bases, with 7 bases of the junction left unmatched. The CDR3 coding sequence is TGTGCCAGCAGCCGAACTAGCGGGGCCTTTAACACCGGGGAGCTGTTTTTT. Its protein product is CASSRTSGAFNTGELFF.

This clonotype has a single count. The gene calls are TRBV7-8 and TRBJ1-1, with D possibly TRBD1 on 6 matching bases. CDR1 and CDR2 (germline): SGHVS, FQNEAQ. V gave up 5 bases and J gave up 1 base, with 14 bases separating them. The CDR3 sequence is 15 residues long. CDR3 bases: TGTGCCAGCAGCCCAGAGGGGGGACAGAACACTGAAGCTTTCTTT. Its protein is CASSPEGGQNTEAFF.

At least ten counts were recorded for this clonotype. The CDR3 region is CASSEGVGFEQYF. CDR3 sequence (DNA): TGTGCCAGCAGTGAAGGGGTAGGATTTGAGCAGTACTTC. This chain joins TRBV2 and TRBJ2-7; no definite D call. The CDR3 has 13 residues. The germline V gene has CDR1 SNHLY and CDR2 FYNNEI. The germline V and J ends were trimmed by 1 base and 7 bases, with 11 bases remaining between them.

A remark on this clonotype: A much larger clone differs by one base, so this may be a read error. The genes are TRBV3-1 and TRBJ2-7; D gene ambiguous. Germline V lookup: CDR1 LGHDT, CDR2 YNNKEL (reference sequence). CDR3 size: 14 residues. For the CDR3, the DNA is TGTGGCAGCAGCCAAGGTCTTGGGGTCCACGAGCAGTACTTC. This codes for CGSSQGLGVHEQYF.